This T cell receptor beta chain was sequenced in a study of brain T cells in children with intractable seizures. Libraries were prepared by immunoSEQ multiplex PCR; TCRdb keeps only in-frame clonotypes and omits some of them. The sample consists of 340,000 or so clones, roughly 92% of them appearing once. Time point denoted: blood from clinic visit 5 months post-surgery; TSC patient then seizure free. Sequencing was limited to surgery cases with top T cell transcript signatures in brain tissue. Pre-surgery treatment included at least one anti-epileptic drug. The ends were cut back, 1 base at V and 1 base at J, with 10 bases in the middle. Germline assignment: CDR1 LGHDT and CDR2 YNNKEL (reference sequence). This CDR3 is 15 amino acids long. This clone has only one observation. Its specificity is unknown. Findings and limits, study-wide: Only CDR3 sequence similarity suggested viral specificity, without known HCMV serostatus. Pre-surgery blood may have been undersampled, hiding some clones.

The TCR originated in a boy younger than two with tuberous sclerosis and intractable seizures. The sample was peripheral blood, taken about 5 months after surgery. This sequence joins TRBV3-1 (or the pseudogene TRBV3-2) and TRBJ2-5, with a weak D call TRBD1 (5 bases). The CDR3 loop is CASSQGSGFQETQYF. In nucleotides, the CDR3 is TGTGCCAGCAGCCAAGGTTCAGGGTTCCAAGAGACCCAGTACTTC.